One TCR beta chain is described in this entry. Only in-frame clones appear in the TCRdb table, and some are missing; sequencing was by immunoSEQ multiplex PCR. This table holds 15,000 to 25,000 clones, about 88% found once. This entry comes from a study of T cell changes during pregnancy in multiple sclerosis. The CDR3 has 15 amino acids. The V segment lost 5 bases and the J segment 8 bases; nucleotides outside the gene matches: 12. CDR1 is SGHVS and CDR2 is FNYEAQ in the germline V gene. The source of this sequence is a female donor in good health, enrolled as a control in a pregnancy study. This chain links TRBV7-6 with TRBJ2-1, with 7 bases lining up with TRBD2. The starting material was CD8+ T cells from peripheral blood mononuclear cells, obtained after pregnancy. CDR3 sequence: CASSPAGGSRDEQFF. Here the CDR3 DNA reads TGTGCCAGCAGCCCCGCTGGCGGGAGTCGGGATGAGCAGTTCTTC.